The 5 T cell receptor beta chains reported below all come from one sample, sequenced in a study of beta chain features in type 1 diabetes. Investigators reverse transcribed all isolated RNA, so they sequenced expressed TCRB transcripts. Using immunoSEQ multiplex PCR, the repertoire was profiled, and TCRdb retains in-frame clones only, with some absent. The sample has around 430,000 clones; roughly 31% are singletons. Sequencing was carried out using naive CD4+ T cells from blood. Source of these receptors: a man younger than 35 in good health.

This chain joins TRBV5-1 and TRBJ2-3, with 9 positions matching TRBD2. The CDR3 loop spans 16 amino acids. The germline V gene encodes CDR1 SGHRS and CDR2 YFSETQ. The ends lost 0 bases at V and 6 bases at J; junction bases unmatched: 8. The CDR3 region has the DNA TGCGCCAGCAGCTTGGAAGGCGGGAGGGCCGGGGATACGCAGTATTTT. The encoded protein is CASSLEGGRAGDTQYF.

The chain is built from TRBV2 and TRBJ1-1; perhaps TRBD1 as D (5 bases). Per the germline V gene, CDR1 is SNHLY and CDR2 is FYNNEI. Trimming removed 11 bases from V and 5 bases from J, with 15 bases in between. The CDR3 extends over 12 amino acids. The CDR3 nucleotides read TGTGCCGGGGTAGGGGCAGGTACTGAAGCTTTCTTT. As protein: CAGVGAGTEAFF.

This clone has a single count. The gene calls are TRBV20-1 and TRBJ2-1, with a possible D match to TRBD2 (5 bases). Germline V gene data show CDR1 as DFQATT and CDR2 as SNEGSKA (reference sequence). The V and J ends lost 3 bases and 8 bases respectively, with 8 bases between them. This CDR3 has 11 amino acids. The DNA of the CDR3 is TGCAGTGCTAGCGGGGTCGATGAGCAGTTCTTC. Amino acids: CSASGVDEQFF.

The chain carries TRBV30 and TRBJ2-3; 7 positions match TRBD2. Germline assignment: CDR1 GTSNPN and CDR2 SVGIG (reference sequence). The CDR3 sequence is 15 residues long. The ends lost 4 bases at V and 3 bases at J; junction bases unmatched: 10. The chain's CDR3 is CAWTDSGGRTDTQYF. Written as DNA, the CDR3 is TGTGCCTGGACCGACTCGGGAGGACGGACAGATACGCAGTATTTT.

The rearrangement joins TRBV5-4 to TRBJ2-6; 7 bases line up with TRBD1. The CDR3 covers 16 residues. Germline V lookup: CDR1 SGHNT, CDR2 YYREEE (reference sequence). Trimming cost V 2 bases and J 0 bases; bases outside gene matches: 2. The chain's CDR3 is CASSFDRASGANVLTF. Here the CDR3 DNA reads TGTGCCAGCAGCTTCGACAGGGCCTCTGGGGCCAACGTCCTGACTTTC.